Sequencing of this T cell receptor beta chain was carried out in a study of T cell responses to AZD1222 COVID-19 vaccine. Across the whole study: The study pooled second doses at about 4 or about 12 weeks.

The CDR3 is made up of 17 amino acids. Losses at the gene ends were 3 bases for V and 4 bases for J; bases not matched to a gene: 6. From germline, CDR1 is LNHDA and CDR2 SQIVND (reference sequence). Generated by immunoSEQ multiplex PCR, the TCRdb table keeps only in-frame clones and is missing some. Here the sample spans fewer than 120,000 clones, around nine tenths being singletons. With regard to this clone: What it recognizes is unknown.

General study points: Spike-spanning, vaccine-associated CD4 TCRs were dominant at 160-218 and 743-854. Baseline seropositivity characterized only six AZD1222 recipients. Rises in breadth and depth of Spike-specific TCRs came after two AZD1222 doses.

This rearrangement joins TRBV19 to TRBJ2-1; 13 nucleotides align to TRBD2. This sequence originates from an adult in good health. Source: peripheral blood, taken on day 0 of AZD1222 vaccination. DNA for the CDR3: TGTGCCAGTAGTATCATAGGGACTAGCGGGGTATACAATGAGCAGTTCTTC. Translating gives CASSIIGTSGVYNEQFF.